This entry features one T cell receptor (beta chain) sequence. These data originate in a study of cytomegalovirus exposure and HLA in healthy donors. The primer mix had 60 Vbeta and 13 Jbeta primers. Clones were read by immunoSEQ multiplex PCR, and TCRdb kept only the in-frame ones, dropping some. The table has around 40,000 clones, 70% to 80% seen once. The CDR3 spans 18 residues. J lost 2 bases, V lost 4 bases, and 12 bases had no gene match. CDR1 and CDR2 from the germline V gene are LGHNT and FRNRAP. The sequence derives from a man under 40 in good health and CMV-seronegative. Sequences were obtained from PBMCs. The chain combines TRBV12-5 with TRBJ2-3; 10 bases match TRBD2. CDR3 nucleotide sequence: TGTGCTAGTGGTTCCGGGGGTCAAGCGGGAGGGGACACAGATACGCAGTATTTT. Translation: CASGSGGQAGGDTDTQYF.